What follows is one T cell receptor (beta chain) and its context. Its antigen is unknown. This entry belongs to a study of shared clonotypes between healthy human individuals. Study as a whole: Plates per donor: three CD4 naive, three CD4 memory, two CD8 naive, one CD8 memory.

TCRdb's table, derived via immunoSEQ multiplex PCR, lists solely in-frame clones and lacks some. The sample lists a few million clones; approximately 95% were seen once. Germline CDR1 SGHKS, CDR2 YYEKEE (reference sequence). V lost 4 bases and J 6 bases, leaving 9 bases between the germline ends. The CDR3 covers 12 residues. Regarding the study as a whole: For naive CD4 cells, roughly 5% of clonotypes were shared across a handful of donors. The study drew on few donors, limiting represented genetic and exposure-history diversity.

Sequencing was carried out using naive CD4+ T cells from PBMCs. Subset: CD45RA+ positively selected. The chain is built from TRBV5-5 and TRBJ2-3; a possible D gene is TRBD2 (6 bases). The origin of this receptor is a man between 18 and 35 years old in good health. Some clones in this sample may be carry-over from other donors' samples. CDR3 DNA: TGTGCCAGCAGCCAGGGACTCGATACGCAGTATTTT. Translated: CASSQGLDTQYF.